These 17 T cell receptor beta chains originate from one sample sequenced in a study of STAT5B mutations in CD4+ large granular lymphocyte leukemia. The method was immunoSEQ multiplex PCR; TCRdb's version includes in-frame clones alone and lacks a portion of them. This sample has tens of thousands of clones, with over 70% found just once. The source material was CD4+ T cells from blood buffy coats. All receptors come from a human donor in good health.

This clone was observed once. This CDR3 is CASSLVGQGRNQETQYF. CDR3 bases: TGTGCCAGCAGCTTGGTGGGGCAGGGCCGGAACCAAGAGACCCAGTACTTC. The chain combines TRBV5-6 with TRBJ2-5, with D possibly matching TRBD1 (5 bases). CDR1 and CDR2 from the germline V gene are SGHDT and YYEEEE. The V end was cut by 0 bases, the J end by 0 bases, with 15 bases between. CDR3 length: 17 amino acids. The complete variable domain, with remaining parts taken from reference TRBV5-6 and TRBJ2-5, reads DAGVTQSPTHLIKTRGQQVTLRCSPKSGHDTVSWYQQALGQGPQFIFQYYEEEERQRGNFPDRFSGHQFPNYSSELNVNALLLGDSALYLCASSLVGQGRNQETQYFGPGTRLLVL.

The rearrangement links TRBV5-1 to TRBJ2-7; 7 nucleotides agree with TRBD1. The CDR3 extends over 15 amino acids. Germline loops: CDR1 SGHRS, CDR2 YFSETQ. V lost 4 bases and J lost 4; bases outside the gene matches: 11. DNA for the CDR3: TGCGCCAGCAGCGGAAGTTTGGACAGGTCTTACGAGCAGTACTTC. Encoded protein: CASSGSLDRSYEQYF.

Written as DNA, the CDR3 is TGCGCCAGCACCAAGGTGGCAGGGGTCCCGAGCGAGCAGTACTTC. Protein: CASTKVAGVPSEQYF. The V and J genes are TRBV5-1 and TRBJ2-7, with D possibly TRBD1 on 6 matching bases. The CDR3 loop spans 15 amino acids. Germline assignment: CDR1 SGHRS and CDR2 YFSETQ. V lost 6 bases, J lost 6 bases, and 22 bases lay in between.

A single count supports this clone. This chain joins TRBV30 and TRBJ2-2, with D perhaps being TRBD1 or TRBD2 (6 bases each). Germline CDR1 GTSNPN, CDR2 SVGIG (reference sequence). The CDR3 sequence is 16 residues long. Trimming stripped 8 bases from V and 3 bases from J, with 22 bases between. Written as DNA, the CDR3 is TGTGCCGGACCTAGGGGGGAGCGATGGGACACCGGGGAGCTGTTTTTT. This translates into CAGPRGERWDTGELFF.

This chain links TRBV5-1 with TRBJ2-3, with D perhaps matching TRBD2 (6 bases). Per the germline V gene, CDR1 is SGHRS and CDR2 is YFSETQ. Trimming removed 6 bases from V and 0 bases from J, with 14 bases in between. The CDR3 loop spans 15 amino acids. The CDR3 sequence is CASTGDGGSTDTQYF. DNA of the CDR3: TGCGCCAGCACTGGGGACGGGGGTAGCACAGATACGCAGTATTTT.

The rearrangement joins TRBV4-2 to TRBJ2-5; D is uncertain. Per the germline V gene, CDR1 is LGHNA and CDR2 is YNFKEQ. The germline V and J ends were trimmed by 1 base and 1 base, with 10 bases remaining between them. The CDR3 covers 15 residues. CDR3 region: CASSQGFGLQETQYF. The DNA for the CDR3 is TGTGCCAGCAGCCAAGGGTTCGGGCTCCAAGAGACCCAGTACTTC.

This clone has only a few counts. V gene TRBV9 combines with J gene TRBJ1-3; no definite D call. Germline V gives CDR1 SGDLS, CDR2 YYNGEE. The CDR3 consists of 13 residues. V was cut by 0 bases and J by 2 bases, with 3 bases left in between. The CDR3 is CASSVAPGNTIYF. Written as DNA, the CDR3 is TGTGCCAGCAGCGTAGCCCCTGGAAACACCATATATTTT.

The chain employs TRBV10-3 and TRBJ2-7, with 10 positions matching TRBD2. Trimming cost V 8 bases and J 4 bases; bases outside gene matches: 5. There are 13 residues in the CDR3. Germline assignment: CDR1 ENHRY and CDR2 SYGVKD. This CDR3 reads CAIGASGSYEQYF. The CDR3 DNA reads TGTGCCATCGGGGCTAGCGGGAGTTACGAGCAGTACTTC.

The chain links TRBV5-4 to TRBJ1-1, with D possibly matching TRBD1 (5 bases). This CDR3 region has 15 residues. V was shortened by 0 bases and J by 1 base, with 10 bases between the two germline ends. The germline V gene encodes CDR1 SGHNT and CDR2 YYREEE (reference sequence). CDR3 coding DNA: TGTGCCAGCAGCTTGGAAGTACAGGAGAACACTGAAGCTTTCTTT. Translating it yields CASSLEVQENTEAFF.

The chain uses TRBV15 and TRBJ2-1; D might be TRBD2 (6 bases). The CDR3 runs 13 residues. V was clipped by 3 bases and J by 4 bases, with 7 bases between them. CDR1 and CDR2 from the germline V gene are LNHNV and YYDKDF (reference sequence). The CDR3 coding sequence is TGTGCCACCAGCAGGGGGACTTACAATGAGCAGTTCTTC. Translated: CATSRGTYNEQFF.

The V call is TRBV11-3, the J call TRBJ2-1; 7 bases line up with TRBD1. V gave up 5 bases and J gave up 12 bases; unmatched junction bases: 4. Germline lookup yields CDR1 SGHNT and CDR2 YENEEA. The CDR3 is 11 amino acids. DNA of the CDR3: TGTGCCAGCAGCCAAGGGGGCTGGCAGTTCTTC. Translating gives CASSQGGWQFF.

V is TRBV7-9 and J is TRBJ1-1; 12 bases are a match to TRBD1. There are 17 residues in the CDR3. V shed 0 bases and J 7 bases; nucleotides not matched to a gene: 9. Germline V gene data show CDR1 as SEHNR and CDR2 as FQNEAQ (reference sequence). The CDR3 DNA reads TGTGCCAGCAGCTTAGCCGAACCGGGACAGGGGGCCAATGAAGCTTTCTTT. This gives the protein CASSLAEPGQGANEAFF.

The rearrangement links TRBV18 to TRBJ1-2; the match to TRBD1 covers 7 bases. Germline-derived CDR1 and CDR2 are KGHSH and LQKENI. CDR3 length: 15 residues. J was trimmed by 0 bases and V by 1 base; bases with no gene match: 2. This CDR3 reads CASSPRTGPNYGYTF. The CDR3 DNA reads TGTGCCAGCTCACCACGGACAGGCCCTAACTATGGCTACACCTTC.

The rearrangement links TRBV5-1 to TRBJ2-7, with no clear D. Trimming cost V 0 bases and J 0 bases, with 7 bases left between them. From germline, CDR1 is SGHRS and CDR2 YFSETQ. This CDR3 contains 14 residues. The CDR3 here is CASSLVVGSYEQYF. Here the CDR3 DNA reads TGCGCCAGCAGCTTGGTGGTCGGCTCCTACGAGCAGTACTTC.

This rearrangement joins TRBV6-5 to TRBJ2-5; 11 bases fit TRBD1. This CDR3 contains 16 residues. V was clipped by 2 bases and J by 5 bases; unmatched bases: 7. Germline V gives CDR1 MNHEY, CDR2 SVGAGI. The CDR3 DNA follows: TGTGCCAGCAGTTACCTAAGGACAGGGGGCGGGGAGACCCAGTACTTC. This encodes CASSYLRTGGGETQYF.

This clone was counted only a few times. V and J are TRBV6-5 and TRBJ2-1, with TRBD2 matching over 12 bases. Germline loops: CDR1 MNHEY, CDR2 SVGAGI. The CDR3 totals 15 residues. V shed 5 bases and J 6 bases; nucleotides not matched to a gene: 5. CDR3 sequence (DNA): TGTGCCAGCAGTCTCGGACTAGCGGGATTCAATGAGCAGTTCTTC. It yields the protein CASSLGLAGFNEQFF.

V is TRBV9 and J is TRBJ1-1; D uncertain. Germline lookup yields CDR1 SGDLS and CDR2 YYNGEE. V gave up 4 bases and J gave up 0 bases, with 16 bases separating them. The CDR3 length is 16 residues. The CDR3 loop reads CASSPPSGWVNTEAFF. DNA for the CDR3: TGTGCCAGCAGCCCCCCCTCGGGATGGGTGAACACTGAAGCTTTCTTT.